The entry that follows covers one T cell receptor beta chain sequence. One end of the junction does not line up with germline, which may come from a read error. CDR3 length equals 15 residues. CDR1 MNHEY and CDR2 SVGAGI come from the germline V gene. This record belongs to a study of T cell changes during pregnancy in multiple sclerosis. TCRdb's table, derived via immunoSEQ multiplex PCR, lists solely in-frame clones and lacks some. The sample has around 81,000 clones, 80% to 95% seen once. This receptor was obtained from a female donor in good health, enrolled as a control in a pregnancy study. The V and J genes are TRBV6-5 and TRBJ2-2; 7 bases match TRBD1. The source material was peripheral blood, sampled after pregnancy. CDR3 in DNA: TGTGCCAGCACTTACAGGGGCATGAACACCGGGGAGCTGTTTTTT. Translation: CASTYRGMNTGELFF.